This T cell receptor beta chain was identified in a study of blood T cell repertoires in COVID-19. Allocation to cohorts depended on clinical history reported by the participants. Study processing details: How many nucleated cells were present was estimated from reference gene primer amplification. TCRdb's table, derived via immunoSEQ multiplex PCR, lists solely in-frame clones and lacks some. The DNA gave D and trimming, while V, J and clone size come from that table. The repertoire consists of 400,000 or so clones, with roughly nine tenths occurring once and the leading ten covering 1.1%. CDR1 is KGHSH, CDR2 LQKENI, per germline. This CDR3 has 16 residues. The V end lost 0 bases, the J end lost 0 bases, and 9 bases lay between the germline ends.

The TCR sequence derives from a man aged 25 to 40 who had recovered from COVID-19. Sequencing used PBMCs or T cells enriched from blood (not recorded which). The chain carries TRBV18 and TRBJ1-3; D perhaps matches TRBD1 (5 bases). CDR3 loop: CASSPPGTGSGNTIYF. Here the CDR3 DNA reads TGTGCCAGCTCACCACCGGGAACAGGCTCTGGAAACACCATATATTTT.